The 6 T cell receptor beta chains given below trace back to one sample, sequenced in a study of spatial heterogeneity in lung cancer. Via MiXCR, TCRdb re-called the 5' RACE reads, giving one row per CDR3 protein. Altogether over 15,000 distinct CDR3 sequences are present, roughly 6% being singletons, with the ten largest covering over 20%. Time point noted: blood at routine non-recurrence follow-up after resection. Sample: PBMCs, taken at follow-up. These receptors originate from a male donor with early-stage non-small cell lung cancer.

This clonotype was picked up many times. This chain joins TRBV7-9 and TRBJ1-5; no clear D. The ends were cut back, 4 bases at V and 1 base at J, with 5 bases in the middle. The V gene's germline CDR1 is SEHNR and CDR2 FQNEAQ (reference sequence). The CDR3 has 13 residues. The DNA of the CDR3 is TGTGCCAGCAGCTCCGCGAGCAATCAGCCCCAGCATTTT. Its translation: CASSSASNQPQHF.

This clonotype was counted many times. The rearrangement links TRBV6-2 or TRBV6-3 to TRBJ2-7; D might be TRBD2 (6 bases). The V end was cut by 5 bases, the J end by 1 base, with 12 bases between. Germline V gene lookup returns CDR1 MNHEY and CDR2 SVGEGT. This CDR3 has 14 residues. CDR3 bases: TGTGCCAGCAGTACACTAGCCACTTCCTACGAGCAGTACTTC. It specifies CASSTLATSYEQYF.

The chain employs TRBV18 and TRBJ2-7; maybe TRBD2 (5 bases). Germline V lookup: CDR1 KGHSH, CDR2 LQKENI. V lost 2 bases and J lost 4, with 18 bases in between. The CDR3 has 16 residues. The CDR3 DNA sequence: TGTGCCAGCTCACCAGCAAGGTGGGGAGAAGGGTACGAGCAGTACTTC. Translation gives CASSPARWGEGYEQYF.

This clonotype has ten or more counts. The chain couples TRBV28 to TRBJ2-7, with 7 bases aligning to TRBD2. The trim removed 6 bases at V and 2 bases at J, leaving 7 bases unmatched. Germline V lookup: CDR1 MDHEN, CDR2 SYDVKM. CDR3 length: 14 amino acids. For the CDR3, the DNA is TGTGCCAGCAGAACCCCGGGACTACCCTACGAGCAGTACTTC. Protein sequence: CASRTPGLPYEQYF.

This clonotype was observed a few times. V usage is TRBV5-5 and J usage is TRBJ2-7, with 14 bases aligning to TRBD2. The germline gives CDR1 SGHKS, CDR2 YYEKEE (reference sequence). V lost 3 bases, J lost 7 bases, and 12 bases stayed unmatched. This CDR3 comprises 17 residues. The CDR3 DNA reads as TGTGCCAGCAGCTCCCCTCTTCGACTAGCGGGAGGGCGTGAGCAGTACTTC. Translating gives CASSSPLRLAGGREQYF. Using reference TRBV5-5 and TRBJ2-7 for the parts outside the CDR3, the full variable domain is DAGVTQSPTHLIKTRGQQVTLRCSPISGHKSVSWYQQVLGQGPQFIFQYYEKEERGRGNFPDRFSARQFPNYSSELNVNALLLGDSALYLCASSSPLRLAGGREQYFGPGTRLTVT.

This clonotype is labeled as medium-sized (0.01 to 0.1%). The V gene is TRBV9, the J gene TRBJ2-7; 10 bases align to TRBD1. Trimming cost V 0 bases and J 4 bases; bases outside gene matches: 7. Germline V gene sequence: CDR1 SGDLS, CDR2 YYNGEE. This CDR3 contains 16 residues. CDR3 sequence (DNA): TGTGCCAGCAGCGTAGGACCCCGACAGGGGGCGTACGAGCAGTACTTC. Protein product: CASSVGPRQGAYEQYF.